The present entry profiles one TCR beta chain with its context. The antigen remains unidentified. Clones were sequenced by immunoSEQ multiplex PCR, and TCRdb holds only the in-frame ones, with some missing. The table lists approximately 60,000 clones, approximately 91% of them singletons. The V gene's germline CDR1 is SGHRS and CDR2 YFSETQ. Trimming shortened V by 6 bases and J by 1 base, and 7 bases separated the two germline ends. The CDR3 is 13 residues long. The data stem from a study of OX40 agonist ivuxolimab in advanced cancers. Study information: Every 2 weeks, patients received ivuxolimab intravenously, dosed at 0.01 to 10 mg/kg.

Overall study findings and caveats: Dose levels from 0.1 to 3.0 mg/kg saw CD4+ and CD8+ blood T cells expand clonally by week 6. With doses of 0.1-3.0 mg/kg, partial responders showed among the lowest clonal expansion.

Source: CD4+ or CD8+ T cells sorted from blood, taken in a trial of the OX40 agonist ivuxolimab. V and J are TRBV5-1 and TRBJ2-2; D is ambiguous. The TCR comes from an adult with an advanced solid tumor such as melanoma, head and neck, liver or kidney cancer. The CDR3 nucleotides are TGCGCCAGCAATCAGATGAACACCGGGGAGCTGTTTTTT. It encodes CASNQMNTGELFF.